The 18 T cell receptor beta chains in this list originate from one sample, sequenced in a study of blood T cell repertoires in COVID-19. TCRdb keeps only in-frame clones here, not all; method: immunoSEQ multiplex PCR. Counted here are more than 150,000 clones, roughly 90% occurring once; the ten biggest clones make up nearly 0.55%. The sequenced material came from peripheral blood. All receptors come from a man aged 50-60 years with acute or convalescent COVID-19.

The chain is built from TRBV5-1 and TRBJ2-1; D remains ambiguous. The ends were cut back, 1 base at V and 5 bases at J, with 7 bases in the middle. The CDR3 consists of 13 residues. Per the germline V gene, CDR1 is SGHRS and CDR2 is YFSETQ. The CDR3 DNA reads TGCGCCAGCAGCTTGCGCGCCAACAATGAGCAGTTCTTC. It is translated as CASSLRANNEQFF.

The chain links TRBV5-5 to TRBJ1-1; unclear D gene. V was trimmed by 0 bases and J by 0 bases, leaving 15 bases between them. The V gene's germline CDR1 is SGHKS and CDR2 YYEKEE (reference sequence). The CDR3 is 17 residues long. CDR3 residues: CASSLGRFTALNTEAFF. Written as DNA, the CDR3 is TGTGCCAGCAGCTTGGGACGGTTTACAGCTTTGAACACTGAAGCTTTCTTT.

V is TRBV7-9 and J is TRBJ2-7; 8 bases map to TRBD2. Germline V gene sequence: CDR1 SEHNR, CDR2 FQNEAQ (reference sequence). The CDR3 runs to 14 residues. J was trimmed by 0 bases and V by 5 bases; bases with no gene match: 3. Here the CDR3 reads CASSPTSGSYEQYF. CDR3 DNA: TGTGCCAGCAGCCCCACTAGCGGCTCCTACGAGCAGTACTTC.

This chain joins TRBV9 and TRBJ1-2; tentative D call: TRBD1 (6 bases). V lost 4 bases and J 4 bases, leaving 17 bases between the germline ends. Looked up from germline, CDR1 is SGDLS and CDR2 is YYNGEE. The CDR3 has 15 amino acids. Here the CDR3 DNA reads TGTGCCAGCAGCCCGTGGACAGTGAGTGCCTATGGCTACACCTTC. It is translated as CASSPWTVSAYGYTF.

This clone was recorded only once. This chain links TRBV20-1 with TRBJ2-7; 7 bases agree with TRBD1. Losses at the gene ends were 4 bases for V and 6 bases for J; bases not matched to a gene: 3. The CDR3 has 11 amino acids. Germline CDR1 reads DFQATT; CDR2 reads SNEGSKA (reference sequence). The CDR3 DNA sequence: TGCAGTGCTATCGACAGGGCCGAGCAGTACGTC. It is translated as CSAIDRAEQYV.

J is TRBJ2-1 and V is TRBV28, with D perhaps TRBD2 (5 bases). V lost 0 bases and J lost 0, with 6 bases in between. The germline gives CDR1 MDHEN, CDR2 SYDVKM. CDR3 length equals 15 residues. CDR3 amino acids: CASSLWGSSYNEQFF. The DNA for the CDR3 is TGTGCCAGCAGTTTATGGGGGAGCTCCTACAATGAGCAGTTCTTC.

DNA for the CDR3: TGTGCCAGTAGTTGGGCAGGAAGGGGCCCTAACAATGAGCAGTTCTTC. Its translation: CASSWAGRGPNNEQFF. The rearrangement uses TRBV19 and TRBJ2-1; tentative D call: TRBD1 (5 bases). The germline V and J ends were trimmed by 5 bases and 5 bases, with 19 bases remaining between them. This CDR3 spans 16 amino acids. The germline CDR1 and CDR2 sequences are LNHDA and SQIVND (reference sequence).

The DNA for the CDR3 is TGTGCCAGCAGCCCGGACAGGGTTAGTGGCTACACCTTC. Encoded protein: CASSPDRVSGYTF. This rearrangement joins TRBV3-1 (or the pseudogene TRBV3-2) to TRBJ1-2; 8 bases fit TRBD1. J lost 7 bases, V lost 4 bases, and 5 bases had no gene match. Per the germline V gene, CDR1 is LGHDT and CDR2 is YNNKEL (reference sequence). CDR3 length: 13 amino acids.

The CDR3 reads CASSRQASSYNEQFF. The CDR3 DNA sequence: TGTGCCAGCAGTCGACAGGCAAGCTCCTACAATGAGCAGTTCTTC. The genes are TRBV6-4 and TRBJ2-1, with D possibly TRBD1 on 6 matching bases. The CDR3 runs 15 residues. V lost 5 bases and J lost 0, with 11 bases in between. Germline V gene data show CDR1 as MRHNA and CDR2 as SNTAGT.

The rearrangement uses TRBV11-3 and TRBJ1-1, with D possibly matching TRBD1 (5 bases). CDR3 length equals 14 residues. Per the germline V gene, CDR1 is SGHNT and CDR2 is YENEEA. V was shortened by 0 bases and J by 1 base, with 6 bases between the two germline ends. The DNA of the CDR3 is TGTGCCAGCAGCTTAGACAGGGAGAACACTGAAGCTTTCTTT. Its translation is CASSLDRENTEAFF.

The V gene is TRBV28, the J gene TRBJ1-1; TRBD1 aligns across 12 bases. The V and J ends lost 4 bases and 11 bases, in that order; junction bases with no gene match: 8. This CDR3 is built from 14 residues. Germline CDR1 MDHEN, CDR2 SYDVKM. The chain's CDR3 is CASSSSGTGGRAFF. CDR3 DNA: TGTGCCAGCAGTTCCTCCGGGACAGGGGGCCGGGCTTTCTTT.

The chain links TRBV24-1 to TRBJ2-5; TRBD1 matches at 10 bases. This CDR3 contains 15 residues. CDR1 and CDR2 (germline): KGHDR, SFDVKD. V trimming: 2 bases; J trimming: 4 bases; junction bases outside the gene matches: 3. CDR3 in amino acids: CATSDSDRGPETQYF. Written as DNA, the CDR3 is TGTGCCACCAGTGATTCTGACAGGGGGCCAGAGACCCAGTACTTC.

J is TRBJ1-6 and V is TRBV13, with 9 bases identical to TRBD1. Germline values: CDR1 PRHDT, CDR2 FYEKMQ (reference sequence). V lost 6 bases and J lost 8; bases outside the gene matches: 14. The CDR3 is made up of 17 amino acids. The CDR3 DNA is TGTGCCAGCAGTCCCCGCGGGGGACAGGGCAATTATTCACCCCTCCACTTT. It codes for CASSPRGGQGNYSPLHF.

The rearrangement links TRBV2 to TRBJ1-6, with TRBD1 as a possible D gene (5 bases). V was clipped by 6 bases and J by 7 bases, with 7 bases between them. The CDR3 extends over 12 amino acids. CDR1 is SNHLY and CDR2 is FYNNEI in the germline V gene. CDR3 sequence: CASSPGNSPLHF. The CDR3 DNA reads TGTGCCAGCAGCCCAGGGAATTCACCCCTCCACTTT.

The chain is built from TRBV24-1 and TRBJ1-2; no reliable D call. Germline values: CDR1 KGHDR, CDR2 SFDVKD. V was clipped by 7 bases and J by 6 bases, with 14 bases between them. This CDR3 comprises 13 residues. The CDR3 DNA sequence: TGTGCCACCAGGGCAGCCTGGAGCGATGGCTACACCTTC. Encoded protein: CATRAAWSDGYTF.

The chain links TRBV7-9 to TRBJ1-1, with 7 positions matching TRBD1. Germline V gene sequence: CDR1 SEHNR, CDR2 FQNEAQ (reference sequence). The CDR3 sequence is 16 residues long. Germline trimming cut 4 bases from V and 1 base from J; bases unmatched to any gene: 9. The CDR3 loop reads CASSSRGWPPNTEAFF. For the CDR3, the DNA is TGTGCCAGCAGCTCCAGGGGGTGGCCGCCGAACACTGAAGCTTTCTTT.

J is TRBJ1-2 and V is TRBV5-1; a weak D match, TRBD1 (6 bases). The CDR3 spans 13 residues. The germline V gene has CDR1 SGHRS and CDR2 YFSETQ. The V and J ends lost 0 bases and 5 bases respectively, with 8 bases between them. CDR3 in DNA: TGCGCCAGCAGCTTGGCAGGGGTGTATGGCTACACCTTC. It codes for CASSLAGVYGYTF.

The V call is TRBV28, the J call TRBJ2-7; a possible D gene is TRBD1 (6 bases). Germline V gene sequence: CDR1 MDHEN, CDR2 SYDVKM. The V end was cut by 6 bases, the J end by 3 bases, with 9 bases between. This CDR3 contains 12 residues. This chain's CDR3 is CASSQGIYEQYF. DNA for the CDR3: TGTGCCAGCAGCCAGGGGATCTACGAGCAGTACTTC.